One sample yielded the 31 T cell receptor beta chains listed below, sequenced in a study of blood T cell repertoires in COVID-19. The method was immunoSEQ multiplex PCR; TCRdb's version includes in-frame clones alone and lacks a portion of them. The sample carries approximately 150,000 clones, around 83% recorded once. Specimen: peripheral blood. These receptor sequences come from a woman in her seventies who had recovered from COVID-19.

This clone was seen ten or more times. The chain recombines TRBV2 with TRBJ2-7, with TRBD1 as a possible D gene (6 bases). Germline CDR1 is SNHLY and CDR2 is FYNNEI. V dropped 2 bases and J dropped 2 bases, with 22 bases sitting between them. There are 18 residues in the CDR3. The CDR3, as DNA: TGTGCCAGCAGTGAACCAGCCATGGCCGGGACAACCACCTACGAGCAGTACTTC. It specifies CASSEPAMAGTTTYEQYF.

The gene calls are TRBV5-1 and TRBJ2-1; D remains unclear. This CDR3 spans 16 amino acids. The germline V and J ends were trimmed by 4 bases and 0 bases, with 14 bases remaining between them. CDR1 is SGHRS and CDR2 is YFSETQ in the germline V gene. The CDR3 DNA sequence: TGCGCCAGCAGCCCCTTGATGAGGAGCTCCTACAATGAGCAGTTCTTC. It yields the protein CASSPLMRSSYNEQFF.

The chain uses TRBV7-2 and TRBJ2-7, with 8 bases aligning to TRBD1. This CDR3 is built from 16 residues. Germline trimming cut 7 bases from V and 3 bases from J; bases unmatched to any gene: 14. Germline V gives CDR1 SGHTA, CDR2 FQGNSA. The CDR3 coding sequence is TGTGCCAGCACCCCCCCCTGGGCAGGGGGCGTCTACGAGCAGTACTTC. This codes for CASTPPWAGGVYEQYF. Combining the CDR3 with reference TRBV7-2 and TRBJ2-7 gives the whole variable domain GAGVSQSPSNKVTEKGKDVELRCDPISGHTALYWYRQSLGQGLEFLIYFQGNSAPDKSGLPSDRFSAERTGGSVSTLTIQRTQQEDSAVYLCASTPPWAGGVYEQYFGPGTRLTVT.

The chain uses TRBV27 and TRBJ2-3; the match to TRBD1 covers 9 bases. Germline lookup yields CDR1 MNHEY and CDR2 SMNVEV (reference sequence). The CDR3 has 19 amino acids. V trimming: 7 bases; J trimming: 2 bases; junction bases outside the gene matches: 19. CDR3 bases: TGTGCCAGCACCGCGATGGGGACAGGGTTCCAAGGGGCCACAGATACGCAGTATTTT. Translation: CASTAMGTGFQGATDTQYF.

The genes are TRBV12-5 and TRBJ1-4; 9 nucleotides agree with TRBD1. Germline CDR1 is LGHNT and CDR2 is FRNRAP. There are 13 residues in the CDR3. J gave up 10 bases and V 4 bases, and 4 bases lay outside the gene matches. The CDR3 protein is CASGWTDRGKLFF. The CDR3 DNA reads TGTGCTAGTGGTTGGACGGACAGGGGAAAACTGTTTTTT.

Remarks on this clone: The junction and the germline gene differ at one end; a read error may be behind it. The chain employs TRBV29-1 and TRBJ1-2, with 7 bases fitting TRBD1. CDR1 and CDR2 from the germline V gene are SQVTM and ANQGSEA. The length of the CDR3 is 11 residues. This chain's CDR3 is CSGGGSAGYAF. CDR3 nucleotide sequence: TGCAGCGGAGGGGGCAGCGCAGGCTACGCCTTC.

The rearrangement joins TRBV3-1 (or the pseudogene TRBV3-2) to TRBJ1-1, with 7 positions matching TRBD1. The CDR3 length is 14 residues. Germline assignment: CDR1 LGHDT and CDR2 YNNKEL (reference sequence). J gave up 0 bases and V 4 bases, and 2 bases lay outside the gene matches. The CDR3 sequence is CASSPRGLNTEAFF. As DNA, the CDR3 is TGTGCCAGCAGCCCCAGGGGGTTGAACACTGAAGCTTTCTTT.

The chain is built from TRBV28 and TRBJ2-7, with TRBD2 matching 11 bases. CDR1 is MDHEN, CDR2 SYDVKM, per germline. Trimming removed 5 bases from V and 2 bases from J; junction bases left unmatched: 8. This CDR3 spans 16 amino acids. Here the CDR3 reads CASSGRLAGFAYEQYF. The CDR3 DNA is TGTGCCAGCAGTGGACGACTAGCGGGATTTGCCTACGAGCAGTACTTC.

The CDR3 DNA reads TGTGCCAGCAGTTTGGTTCGGACTAGCGGGGCCCAAGAGCAGTTCTTC. Its translation is CASSLVRTSGAQEQFF. J is TRBJ2-1 and V is TRBV27, with TRBD2 matching over 12 bases. The CDR3 sequence is 16 residues long. With 3 bases clipped from V and 10 bases from J, the junction kept 10 bases outside the gene matches. Germline values: CDR1 MNHEY, CDR2 SMNVEV (reference sequence).

This clone has a handful of counts. An end of the junction differs from the germline gene, which may be a read error. The rearrangement links TRBV20-1 to TRBJ1-2; 7 bases are a match to TRBD1. Germline CDR1 reads DFQATT; CDR2 reads SNEGSKA (reference sequence). The CDR3 has 11 residues. In DNA form, the CDR3 reads TGCAGTGCTAAAGGACAGGAACAGGGCCACTTC. The encoded protein is CSAKGQEQGHF.

V is TRBV4-2 and J is TRBJ1-5; D possibly corresponds to TRBD1 (5 bases). With 0 bases removed from V and 6 bases from J, the gap between germline ends came to 15 bases. The CDR3 length is 16 residues. Germline CDR1 and CDR2: LGHNA and YNFKEQ. The CDR3 DNA sequence: TGTGCCAGCAGCCAAGATGTGTCGGGCGGGGGTCAGCCCCAGCATTTT. This translates into CASSQDVSGGGQPQHF.

The genes are TRBV6-5 and TRBJ2-1; D is undetermined. The V gene lost 0 bases and the J gene lost 4 bases, with 4 bases spanning the gap. Germline CDR1 reads MNHEY; CDR2 reads SVGAGI. The CDR3 covers 13 residues. CDR3 in amino acids: CASSYSEYNEQFF. CDR3 DNA sequence: TGTGCCAGCAGTTACTCGGAGTACAATGAGCAGTTCTTC.

The V call is TRBV3-1 (or the pseudogene TRBV3-2), the J call TRBJ1-2, with TRBD1 as a possible D gene (5 bases). V lost 1 base and J lost 4, with 22 bases in between. CDR3 size: 18 residues. The germline gives CDR1 LGHDT, CDR2 YNNKEL (reference sequence). The CDR3 nucleotides read TGTGCCAGCAGCCAAGGATGGGGGGGGACGGCCAGGGCCTATGGCTACACCTTC. Translated: CASSQGWGGTARAYGYTF.

This clone was observed a single time. This chain connects TRBV6-2 or TRBV6-3 to TRBJ2-7; 8 positions agree with TRBD2. Germline V gives CDR1 MNHEY, CDR2 SVGEGT. The CDR3 contains 16 residues. The V gene end was trimmed by 6 bases and the J gene end by 0 bases; junction bases not matched to a gene: 10. CDR3 in amino acids: CASSSIGGRRSYEQYF. The CDR3 DNA reads as TGTGCCAGCAGCTCCATTGGCGGGAGGCGCTCCTACGAGCAGTACTTC.

The V call is TRBV7-2, the J call TRBJ2-1, with D possibly TRBD2 on 5 matching bases. Germline CDR1 and CDR2: SGHTA and FQGNSA. The CDR3 length is 14 residues. Trimming took off 7 bases at V and 0 bases at J, with 10 bases between the two ends. CDR3 in amino acids: CASTHRGSYNEQFF. The CDR3 nucleotides read TGTGCCAGCACCCACCGGGGCTCCTACAATGAGCAGTTCTTC.

The rearrangement links TRBV5-1 to TRBJ2-3, with 8 bases that match TRBD1. V shed 3 bases and J 6 bases; nucleotides not matched to a gene: 12. The CDR3 contains 16 residues. The germline V gene has CDR1 SGHRS and CDR2 YFSETQ. The CDR3 DNA reads as TGCGCCAGCAGCTCCCAATGGACAGGGCGGTCGGATACGCAGTATTTT. Translated, it gives CASSSQWTGRSDTQYF.

The J gene is TRBJ2-3, the V gene TRBV6-5, with D hard to call. Germline values: CDR1 MNHEY, CDR2 SVGAGI. The CDR3 has 15 amino acids. The V end lost 0 bases, the J end lost 6 bases, and 13 bases lay between the germline ends. The CDR3 protein is CASSYSASGFDTQYF. DNA for the CDR3: TGTGCCAGCAGTTACTCAGCGTCCGGGTTCGATACGCAGTATTTT.

The gene calls are TRBV19 and TRBJ1-2; D gene ambiguous. V lost 5 bases to trimming and J lost 8 bases, with 12 bases between them. The CDR3 is 12 residues long. The germline gives CDR1 LNHDA, CDR2 SQIVND (reference sequence). Here the CDR3 reads CASSPPGGGYTF. The CDR3 bases are TGTGCCAGTAGTCCCCCAGGTGGCGGCTACACCTTC.

The chain combines TRBV28 with TRBJ1-1; 10 bases align to TRBD1. CDR3 size: 16 residues. The J segment lost 4 bases and the V segment lost 5 bases, leaving 10 bases of the junction unmatched. CDR1 is MDHEN, CDR2 SYDVKM, per germline. The CDR3 is CASSETGGGEGTEAFF. DNA for the CDR3: TGTGCCAGCAGTGAGACAGGGGGCGGGGAGGGCACTGAAGCTTTCTTT.

The rearrangement uses TRBV12-5 and TRBJ2-7; 16 bases line up with TRBD2. CDR3 length equals 18 residues. V gave up 0 bases and J gave up 2 bases; unmatched junction bases: 4. From germline, CDR1 is LGHNT and CDR2 FRNRAP. The CDR3 protein is CASGLVGGLAGGTYEQYF. DNA of the CDR3: TGTGCTAGTGGTTTGGTAGGGGGACTAGCGGGAGGGACCTACGAGCAGTACTTC.

The V gene is TRBV5-5, the J gene TRBJ2-2; 10 nucleotides agree with TRBD1. Trimming removed 1 base from V and 5 bases from J; junction bases left unmatched: 11. The CDR3 loop spans 18 amino acids. Germline V gene lookup returns CDR1 SGHKS and CDR2 YYEKEE (reference sequence). CDR3 DNA sequence: TGTGCCAGCAGCTTGATGGAGACTGGACAGGGGGGAACCGGGGAGCTGTTTTTT. Its protein product is CASSLMETGQGGTGELFF.

The rearrangement uses TRBV5-1 and TRBJ2-5; D may be TRBD1 (6 bases). Germline CDR1 and CDR2: SGHRS and YFSETQ. The CDR3 contains 14 residues. V lost 6 bases and J lost 1, with 13 bases in between. The CDR3 DNA reads TGCGCCAGCACCACGGGACAACTCCAAGAGACCCAGTACTTC. Amino acids: CASTTGQLQETQYF. The full variable domain, its missing parts supplied by reference TRBV5-1 and TRBJ2-5, is KAGVTQTPRYLIKTRGQQVTLSCSPISGHRSVSWYQQTPGQGLQFLFEYFSETQRNKGNFPGRFSGRQFSNSRSEMNVSTLELGDSALYLCASTTGQLQETQYFGPGTRLLVL.

The chain uses TRBV6-5 and TRBJ2-1, with a tentative D call TRBD1 (6 bases). Germline V gene lookup returns CDR1 MNHEY and CDR2 SVGAGI. The CDR3 sequence is 15 residues long. The V and J ends lost 6 bases and 6 bases respectively, with 18 bases between them. The CDR3 DNA sequence: TGTGCCAGCAGCTTGCCAGGCCCAGGGGCCAATGAGCAGTTCTTC. Translation: CASSLPGPGANEQFF.

In its sample, this clone was seen a few times. The chain carries TRBV6-1 and TRBJ1-2; a weak D match, TRBD1 (5 bases). From germline, CDR1 is MNHNS and CDR2 SASEGT. Between the trimmed V and J ends, which lost 4 bases and 3 bases, there was a span of 18 bases. This CDR3 contains 16 residues. DNA for the CDR3: TGTGCCAGCAGTGCTAAACCTACAGGCGCTCACTATGGCTACACCTTC. It encodes CASSAKPTGAHYGYTF.

The chain uses TRBV15 and TRBJ2-7; perhaps TRBD2 as D (6 bases). In germline, CDR1 is LNHNV, CDR2 YYDKDF (reference sequence). The CDR3 has 14 residues. Trimming removed 0 bases at V and 2 bases at J, with 8 bases between. The CDR3 reads CATSRDRRAYEQYF. The CDR3 nucleotides read TGTGCCACCAGCAGAGATCGGAGGGCCTACGAGCAGTACTTC.

The gene calls are TRBV6-6 and TRBJ2-7; TRBD2 aligns across 10 bases. The CDR3 covers 14 residues. Germline CDR1 and CDR2: MNHNY and SVGAGI (reference sequence). Trimming at V came to 5 bases and at J to 4 bases, leaving 5 bases not matched to a gene. CDR3 in amino acids: CASSQAGGVYEQYF. The DNA of the CDR3 is TGTGCCAGCAGTCAAGCGGGAGGGGTGTACGAGCAGTACTTC.

The genes are TRBV5-1 and TRBJ1-2, with TRBD1 identical over 9 bases. The germline V gene has CDR1 SGHRS and CDR2 YFSETQ. This CDR3 region has 15 residues. Trimming cost V 5 bases and J 4 bases; bases outside gene matches: 9. Here the CDR3 reads CASSWTPGQGYGYTF. The CDR3 DNA is TGCGCCAGCAGTTGGACTCCGGGACAGGGCTATGGCTACACCTTC. Drawing the rest from reference TRBV5-1 and TRBJ1-2, the complete variable domain is KAGVTQTPRYLIKTRGQQVTLSCSPISGHRSVSWYQQTPGQGLQFLFEYFSETQRNKGNFPGRFSGRQFSNSRSEMNVSTLELGDSALYLCASSWTPGQGYGYTFGSGTRLTVV.

V usage is TRBV28 and J usage is TRBJ1-2, with D possibly being TRBD1 (6 bases). The CDR3 loop spans 14 amino acids. Trimming took 4 bases from V and 2 from J, leaving 11 bases between them. Germline CDR1 MDHEN, CDR2 SYDVKM. CDR3 loop: CASSWRGGNYGYTF. The CDR3 coding sequence is TGTGCCAGCAGTTGGAGGGGGGGGAACTATGGCTACACCTTC.

The chain uses TRBV11-2 and TRBJ2-7, with TRBD2 matching over 10 bases. Losses at the gene ends were 7 bases for V and 3 bases for J; bases not matched to a gene: 18. The CDR3 spans 18 residues. Germline CDR1 and CDR2: SGHAT and FQNNGV. CDR3 region: CASIPRLGSSGGGYEQYF. CDR3 nucleotide sequence: TGTGCCAGCATCCCCCGCCTAGGGTCGAGCGGGGGGGGCTACGAGCAGTACTTC.

This chain links TRBV7-3 with TRBJ2-2; 9 nucleotides align to TRBD1. V trimming: 5 bases; J trimming: 1 base; junction bases outside the gene matches: 5. This CDR3 has 16 amino acids. The germline V gene encodes CDR1 SGHTA and CDR2 FQGTGA. The DNA of the CDR3 is TGTGCCAGCAGCCGGACGGGACAGGGGAACACCGGGGAGCTGTTTTTT. Amino acids: CASSRTGQGNTGELFF.

The gene calls are TRBV12-5 and TRBJ2-1; possibly TRBD1 for D (6 bases). CDR3 size: 16 residues. CDR1 is LGHNT and CDR2 is FRNRAP in the germline V gene. Trimming took 5 bases from V and 7 from J, leaving 21 bases between them. As DNA, the CDR3 is TGTGCTAGTGGTAAAGGACAGACCGGGCTTGTGAATGAGCAGTTCTTC. This encodes CASGKGQTGLVNEQFF.